The rows below give T cell receptor beta chains drawn from one sample of a study of early T cells in non-severe SARS-CoV-2 infection. MiXCR, run by TCRdb on the 5' RACE reads, gives a single entry per CDR3 protein. This sample has 100,000 to 120,000 distinct CDR3 sequences, with roughly 12% found just once. The sequenced sample was whole blood, obtained at baseline. Receptor source: an adult who was a healthcare worker with PCR-confirmed SARS-CoV-2 infection or an uninfected control (not recorded which). CDR3s include the opening cysteine and the closing phenylalanine or tryptophan. Fields, in order: CDR3 length, J gene, V gene, D gene, clone size, CDR3 protein, CDR3 DNA. D genes are given only for firm matches. Size is omitted from some rows. Given values are once, few, many or a class for expanded clones.

>14|TRBJ2-1|TRBV7-2|-|few
CASSLGGTNNEQFF
TGTGCCAGCAGCTTGGGCGGGACCAACAATGAGCAGTTCTTC
>16|TRBJ2-1|TRBV10-3|TRBD2|few
CAIRINSGEAHNEQFF
TGTGCCATCAGGATTAATAGCGGGGAGGCCCACAATGAGCAGTTCTTC
>12|TRBJ1-6|TRBV11-2|-|-
CASSLESPPLHF
TGTGCCAGCAGCTTGGAGTCGCCACCCCTCCACTTT
>15|TRBJ2-3|TRBV28|-|-
CASSLYGMDTDTQYF
TGTGCCAGCAGTTTGTACGGCATGGACACAGATACGCAGTATTTT
>17|TRBJ2-7|TRBV3-1|TRBD2|-
CASSQDRGLAATYEQYF
TGTGCCAGCAGCCAAGATAGAGGGCTAGCGGCTACCTACGAGCAGTACTTC
>15|TRBJ2-5|TRBV4-1|TRBD2|few
CASSSSSGGAETQYF
TGCGCCAGCAGCTCATCGAGCGGGGGGGCGGAGACCCAGTACTTC
>13|TRBJ1-2|TRBV5-4|-|many
CASSSQGPTGYTF
TGTGCCAGCAGCTCGCAGGGACCGACGGGCTACACCTTC
>19|TRBJ2-3|TRBV7-2|-|few
CASSLPGSLTTVGTDTQYF
TGTGCCAGCAGCTTACCGGGCAGCCTGACCACCGTTGGGACAGATACGCAGTATTTT
>13|TRBJ2-3|TRBV11-3|-|many
CASSGRGTDTQYF
TGTGCCAGCAGTGGGCGGGGCACAGATACGCAGTATTTT
>15|TRBJ1-5|TRBV12-3/TRBV12-4|TRBD1|many
CASRLDRGGNQPQHF
TGTGCCAGCAGACTGGACAGGGGTGGCAATCAGCCCCAGCATTTT
>14|TRBJ1-1|TRBV5-1|-|-
CASSLLGAGTEAFF
TGCGCCAGCAGCCTGTTGGGGGCGGGCACTGAAGCTTTCTTT
>16|TRBJ1-1|TRBV5-1|-|few
CASSSSHWGWDTEAFF
TGCGCCAGCAGCTCCTCCCATTGGGGATGGGACACTGAAGCTTTCTTT
>14|TRBJ1-4|TRBV20-1|-|many
CSARGQGMEEKLFF
TGCAGTGCTAGGGGGCAGGGGATGGAAGAAAAACTGTTTTTT
>14|TRBJ2-5|TRBV5-1|TRBD1|-
CASSSQTGKETQYF
TGCGCCAGCAGCTCGCAGACAGGGAAAGAGACCCAGTACTTC
>14|TRBJ1-4|TRBV12-3/TRBV12-4|-|-
CASSYRVEGEKLFF
TGTGCCAGCAGTTACAGGGTTGAGGGTGAAAAACTGTTTTTT
>15|TRBJ2-7|TRBV28|-|few
CASSFEAAPSLEQYF
TGTGCCAGCAGTTTCGAAGCAGCTCCGAGTCTCGAGCAGTACTTC
>14|TRBJ1-5|TRBV6-5|-|-
CASSLWDTNQPQHF
TGTGCCAGCAGTTTGTGGGACACCAATCAGCCCCAGCATTTT
>16|TRBJ2-1|TRBV4-1|-|few
CASSQDLTVSYNEQFF
TGCGCCAGCAGCCAAGATCTCACAGTCTCTTACAATGAGCAGTTCTTC
>15|TRBJ2-1|TRBV7-2|-|-
CASRPEAGVSSEQFF
TGTGCCAGCAGGCCAGAGGCAGGGGTAAGCTCGGAGCAGTTCTTC
>15|TRBJ2-1|TRBV24-1|-|-
CATSDPGRKGDEQFF
TGTGCCACCAGTGACCCGGGACGTAAGGGCGATGAGCAGTTCTTC
>15|TRBJ1-3|TRBV6-5|-|-
CASSYGPSSGNTIYF
TGTGCCAGCAGTTACGGACCATCCAGCGGAAACACCATATATTTT
>14|TRBJ2-3|TRBV4-1|TRBD1|-
CASSQTGAVDTQYF
TGCGCCAGCAGCCAAACAGGGGCGGTTGATACGCAGTATTTT
>15|TRBJ2-3|TRBV28|TRBD2|-
CASSLISGRVDTQYF
TGTGCCAGCAGTTTAATTAGCGGGAGGGTAGATACGCAGTATTTT
>14|TRBJ2-7|TRBV4-1|-|-
CASSRGTPTYEQYF
TGCGCCAGCAGCCGCGGGACACCAACCTACGAGCAGTACTTC
>14|TRBJ1-6|TRBV5-6|-|few
CASSRRTELGHLHF
TGTGCCAGCAGCCGACGGACAGAGCTCGGACACCTCCACTTT
>12|TRBJ1-2|TRBV7-6|TRBD1|few
CASSLGQGAVTF
TGTGCCAGCAGCTTAGGACAGGGGGCTGTTACCTTC
>12|TRBJ2-7|TRBV7-9|-|few
CASSSRLQGIFF
TGTGCCAGCAGCTCCCGCCTACAGGGTATCTTTTTC
>14|TRBJ2-1|TRBV24-1|-|-
CATSVGRAENEQFF
TGTGCCACCAGTGTCGGGAGAGCGGAAAATGAGCAGTTCTTC
>14|TRBJ2-3|TRBV3-1|-|-
CASSQPGGGDTQYF
TGTGCCAGCAGCCAACCCGGGGGAGGAGATACGCAGTATTTT
>13|TRBJ1-1|TRBV28|-|-
CASRLLMNTEAFF
TGTGCCAGCAGACTGCTCATGAACACTGAAGCTTTCTTT
>12|TRBJ1-1|TRBV29-1|TRBD1|-
CSVEAQGLQAFF
TGCAGCGTTGAAGCACAGGGGCTGCAAGCTTTCTTT
>13|TRBJ1-1|TRBV6-6|-|few
CATGGRENTEAFF
TGTGCCACGGGGGGACGGGAGAACACTGAAGCTTTCTTT
>16|TRBJ1-4|TRBV7-9|-|few
CASNPPGDSTNEKLFF
TGTGCCAGCAACCCCCCAGGGGACTCAACTAATGAAAAACTGTTTTTT
>13|TRBJ2-3|TRBV11-2|-|many
CASSPIRADTQYF
TGTGCCAGCAGCCCGATCCGGGCAGATACGCAGTATTTT
>14|TRBJ2-3|TRBV6-1|TRBD2|-
CASTGGPNTDTQYF
TGTGCCAGCACGGGGGGACCTAACACAGATACGCAGTATTTT
>13|TRBJ2-1|TRBV24-1|-|-
CATSDLEYNEQFF
TGTGCCACCAGTGATTTGGAGTACAATGAGCAGTTCTTC
>15|TRBJ2-1|TRBV20-1|TRBD2|-
CSAGPGLATYNEQFF
TGCAGTGCGGGACCGGGACTAGCGACCTACAATGAGCAGTTCTTC
>14|TRBJ1-6|TRBV6-4|-|-
CASSRGPASGPLHF
TGTGCCAGCAGCCGGGGCCCCGCCTCGGGTCCCCTCCACTTT
>12|TRBJ2-3|TRBV20-1|-|few
CSARTSTDTQYF
TGCAGTGCACGGACTTCCACAGATACGCAGTATTTT
>16|TRBJ2-5|TRBV7-2|-|-
CASSLSLRGNQETQYF
TGTGCCAGCAGCTTATCCCTAAGGGGGAACCAAGAGACCCAGTACTTC
>15|TRBJ2-7|TRBV19|TRBD2|-
CASSPPSGGRYEQYF
TGTGCCAGTAGTCCCCCCTCGGGCGGGAGATACGAGCAGTACTTC
>15|TRBJ2-4|TRBV7-9|TRBD1|many
CASSLRTGVTAIQYF
TGTGCCAGCAGCCTCAGAACAGGGGTCACGGCCATTCAGTACTTC
>15|TRBJ2-7|TRBV7-6|TRBD1|-
CASSLSPGGSYEQYF
TGTGCCAGCAGCTTAAGCCCAGGGGGCTCCTACGAGCAGTACTTC
>14|TRBJ2-5|TRBV6-1|-|-
CASSEVPAGETQYF
TGTGCCAGCAGTGAAGTGCCGGCGGGGGAGACCCAGTACTTC
>14|TRBJ1-5|TRBV28|TRBD1|-
CASTTGTGVQPQHF
TGTGCCAGCACTACCGGGACAGGGGTTCAGCCCCAGCATTTT
>15|TRBJ1-1|TRBV18|TRBD1|few
CASSTDRGRVTEAFF
TGTGCCAGCTCGACGGACAGGGGGCGCGTCACTGAAGCTTTCTTT